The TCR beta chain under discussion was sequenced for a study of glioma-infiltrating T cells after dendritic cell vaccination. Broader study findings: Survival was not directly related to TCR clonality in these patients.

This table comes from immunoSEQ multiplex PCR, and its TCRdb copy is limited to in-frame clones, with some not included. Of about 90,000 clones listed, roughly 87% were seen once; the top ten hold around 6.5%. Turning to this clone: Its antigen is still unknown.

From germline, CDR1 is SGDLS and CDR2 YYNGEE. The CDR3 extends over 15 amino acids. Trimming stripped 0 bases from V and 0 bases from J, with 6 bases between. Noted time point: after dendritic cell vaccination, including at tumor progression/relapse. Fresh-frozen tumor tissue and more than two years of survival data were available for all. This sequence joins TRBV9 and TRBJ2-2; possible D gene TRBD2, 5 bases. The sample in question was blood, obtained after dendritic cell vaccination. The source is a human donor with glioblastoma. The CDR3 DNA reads TGTGCCAGCAGCGTAGGCGGGTCGAACACCGGGGAGCTGTTTTTT. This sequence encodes CASSVGGSNTGELFF. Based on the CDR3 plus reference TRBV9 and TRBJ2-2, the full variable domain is DSGVTQTPKHLITATGQRVTLRCSPRSGDLSVYWYQQSLDQGLQFLIQYYNGEERAKGNILERFSAQQFPDLHSELNLSSLELGDSALYFCASSVGGSNTGELFFGEGSRLTVL.